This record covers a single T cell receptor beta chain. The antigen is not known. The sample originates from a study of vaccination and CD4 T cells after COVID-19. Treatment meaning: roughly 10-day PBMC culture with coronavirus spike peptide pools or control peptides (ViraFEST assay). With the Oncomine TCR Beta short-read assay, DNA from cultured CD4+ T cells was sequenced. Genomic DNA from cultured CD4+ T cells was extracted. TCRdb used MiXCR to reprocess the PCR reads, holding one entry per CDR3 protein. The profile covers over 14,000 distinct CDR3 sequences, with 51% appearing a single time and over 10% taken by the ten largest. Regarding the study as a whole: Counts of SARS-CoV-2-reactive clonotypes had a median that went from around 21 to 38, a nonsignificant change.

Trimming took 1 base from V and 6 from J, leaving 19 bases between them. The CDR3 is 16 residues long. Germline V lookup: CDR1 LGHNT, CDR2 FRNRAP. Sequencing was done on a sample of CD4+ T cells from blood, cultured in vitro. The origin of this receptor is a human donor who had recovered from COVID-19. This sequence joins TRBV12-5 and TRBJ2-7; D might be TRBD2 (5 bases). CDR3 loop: CASGLEADFPMGEQYF. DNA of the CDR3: TGTGCTAGTGGTTTGGAAGCGGACTTCCCCATGGGCGAGCAGTACTTC.